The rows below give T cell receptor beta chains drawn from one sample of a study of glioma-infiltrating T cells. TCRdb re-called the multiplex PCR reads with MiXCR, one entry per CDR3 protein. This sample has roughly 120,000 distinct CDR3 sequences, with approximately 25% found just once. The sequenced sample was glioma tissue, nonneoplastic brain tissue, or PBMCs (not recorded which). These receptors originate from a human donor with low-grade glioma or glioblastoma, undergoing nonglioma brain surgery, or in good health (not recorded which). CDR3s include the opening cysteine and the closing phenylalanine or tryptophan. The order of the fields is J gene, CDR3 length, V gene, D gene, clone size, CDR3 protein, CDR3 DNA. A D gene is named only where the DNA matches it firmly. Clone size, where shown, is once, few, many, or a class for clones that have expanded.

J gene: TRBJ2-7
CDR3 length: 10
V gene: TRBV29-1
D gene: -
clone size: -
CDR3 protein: CSGSNGEQYF
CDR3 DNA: TGCAGCGGATCAAACGGGGAGCAGTACTTC

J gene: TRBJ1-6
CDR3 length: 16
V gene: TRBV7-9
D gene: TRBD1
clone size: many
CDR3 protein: CASSETPQGRNSPLHF
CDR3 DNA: TGTGCCAGCAGCGAAACCCCACAGGGGCGGAATTCACCCCTCCACTTT

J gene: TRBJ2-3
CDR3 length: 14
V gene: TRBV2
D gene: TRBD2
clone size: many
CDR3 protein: CASNLAGTTDTQYF
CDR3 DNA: TGTGCCAGCAACTTAGCGGGAACCACAGATACGCAGTATTTT

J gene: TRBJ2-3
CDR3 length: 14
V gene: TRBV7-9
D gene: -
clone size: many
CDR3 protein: CASSQGRATDTQYF
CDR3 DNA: TGTGCCAGCAGTCAAGGCCGGGCGACAGATACGCAGTATTTT

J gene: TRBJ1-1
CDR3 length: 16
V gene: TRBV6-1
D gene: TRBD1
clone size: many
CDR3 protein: CASRNQGTGDGTEAFF
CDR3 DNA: TGTGCCAGCAGGAACCAGGGGACAGGGGATGGAACTGAAGCTTTCTTT

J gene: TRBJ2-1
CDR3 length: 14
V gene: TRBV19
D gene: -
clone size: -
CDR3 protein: CASSGDIYGHEQFF
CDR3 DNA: TGTGCCAGTAGTGGTGACATTTACGGTCATGAGCAGTTCTTC

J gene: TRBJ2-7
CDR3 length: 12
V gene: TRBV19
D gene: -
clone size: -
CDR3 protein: CASSPPGPEQYF
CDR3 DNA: TGTGCCAGTAGCCCTCCCGGGCCAGAGCAGTACTTC

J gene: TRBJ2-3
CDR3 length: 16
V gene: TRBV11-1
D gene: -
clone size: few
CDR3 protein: CASSLGRATSTDTQYF
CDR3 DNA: TGTGCCAGCAGCCTCGGAAGGGCCACTAGCACAGATACGCAGTATTTT

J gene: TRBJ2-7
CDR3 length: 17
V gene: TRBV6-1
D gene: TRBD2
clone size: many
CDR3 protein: CASSLMGLAVPPYEQYF
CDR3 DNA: TGTGCCAGCAGTTTGATGGGACTAGCGGTTCCCCCCTACGAGCAGTACTTC

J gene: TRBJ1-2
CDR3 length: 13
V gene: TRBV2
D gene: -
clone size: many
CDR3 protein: CASEPGGNYGYTF
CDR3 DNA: TGTGCCAGCGAGCCGGGGGGGAACTATGGCTACACCTTC

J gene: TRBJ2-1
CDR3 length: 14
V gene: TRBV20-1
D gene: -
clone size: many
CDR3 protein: CSAKGLGGVREQFF
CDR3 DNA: TGCAGTGCGAAGGGACTCGGTGGTGTCAGGGAGCAGTTCTTC

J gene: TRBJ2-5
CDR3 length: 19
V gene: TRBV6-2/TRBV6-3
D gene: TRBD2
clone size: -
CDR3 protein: CASSYSGSVAGGPREIQHF
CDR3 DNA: TGTGCCAGCAGTTACTCGGGATCGGTAGCGGGAGGGCCGAGAGAGATCCAGCACTTC

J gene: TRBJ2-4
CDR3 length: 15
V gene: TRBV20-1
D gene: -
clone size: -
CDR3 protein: CSASPLVAAKNIQYF
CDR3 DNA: TGCAGTGCTAGTCCTCTGGTGGCAGCCAAAAACATTCAGTACTTC

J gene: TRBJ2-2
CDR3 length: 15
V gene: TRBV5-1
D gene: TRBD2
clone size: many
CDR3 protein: CASSLGGSIPGELFF
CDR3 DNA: TGCGCCAGCAGCTTGGGCGGGAGTATCCCCGGGGAGCTGTTTTTT

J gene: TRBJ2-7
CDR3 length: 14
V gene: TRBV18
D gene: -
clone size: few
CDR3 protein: CASSPPATPVEQYF
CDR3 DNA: TGTGCCAGCTCACCACCGGCTACCCCGGTCGAGCAGTACTTC

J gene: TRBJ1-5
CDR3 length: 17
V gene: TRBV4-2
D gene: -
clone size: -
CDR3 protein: CTSGQDGAGYSNQPQHF
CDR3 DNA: TGTACCAGCGGCCAAGATGGGGCAGGGTATAGCAATCAGCCCCAGCATTTT

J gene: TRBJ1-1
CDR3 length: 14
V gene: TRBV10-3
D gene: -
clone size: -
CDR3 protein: CAISEKQTNTEAFF
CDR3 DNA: TGTGCCATCAGTGAAAAACAGACGAACACTGAAGCTTTCTTT

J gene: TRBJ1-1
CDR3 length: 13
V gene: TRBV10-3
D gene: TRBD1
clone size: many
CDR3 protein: CAIRAAGGTEAFF
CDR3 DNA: TGTGCCATCAGGGCCGCAGGGGGAACTGAAGCTTTCTTT

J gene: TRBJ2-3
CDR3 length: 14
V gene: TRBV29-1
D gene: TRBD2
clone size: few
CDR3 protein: CSVSMAGGTDTQYF
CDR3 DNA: TGCAGCGTTTCCATGGCGGGGGGCACAGATACGCAGTATTTT

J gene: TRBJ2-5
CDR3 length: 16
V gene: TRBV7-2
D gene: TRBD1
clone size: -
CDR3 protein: CASSLQARGPQETQYF
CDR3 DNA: TGTGCCAGCAGCCTGCAGGCCAGGGGGCCCCAAGAGACCCAGTACTTC

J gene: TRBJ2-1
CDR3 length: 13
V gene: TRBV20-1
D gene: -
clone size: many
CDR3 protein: CSARVRGLDEQFF
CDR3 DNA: TGCAGTGCTAGAGTAAGGGGCCTTGATGAGCAGTTCTTC

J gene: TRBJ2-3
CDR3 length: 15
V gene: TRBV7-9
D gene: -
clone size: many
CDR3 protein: CASSSGQGSTDTQYF
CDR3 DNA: TGTGCCAGCAGCTCGGGACAAGGGAGCACAGATACGCAGTATTTT

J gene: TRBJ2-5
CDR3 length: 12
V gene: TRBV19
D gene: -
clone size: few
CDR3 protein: CASRGRRSDQYF
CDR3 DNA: TGTGCCAGTCGGGGAAGACGTAGCGACCAGTACTTC

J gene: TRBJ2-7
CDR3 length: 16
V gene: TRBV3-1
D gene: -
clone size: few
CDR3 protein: CASSQGFPSATYEQYF
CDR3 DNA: TGTGCCAGCAGCCAAGGATTCCCTAGCGCAACCTACGAGCAGTACTTC

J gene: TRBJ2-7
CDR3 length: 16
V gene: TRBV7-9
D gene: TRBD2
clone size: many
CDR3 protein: CASSLGLAVSSYEQYF
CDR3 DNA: TGTGCCAGCAGCTTAGGACTAGCGGTCAGCTCCTACGAGCAGTACTTC

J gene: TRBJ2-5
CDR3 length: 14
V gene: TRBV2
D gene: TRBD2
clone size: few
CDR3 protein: CASSPHGTKETQYF
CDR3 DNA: TGTGCCAGCAGTCCCCACGGGACTAAGGAGACCCAGTACTTC

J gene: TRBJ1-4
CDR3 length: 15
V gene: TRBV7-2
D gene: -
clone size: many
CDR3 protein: CASSLVQEINEKLFF
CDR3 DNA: TGTGCCAGCAGCTTAGTGCAGGAGATTAATGAAAAACTGTTTTTT

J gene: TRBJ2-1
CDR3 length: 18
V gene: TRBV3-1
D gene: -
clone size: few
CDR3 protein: CASSQEGAWAPGDNEQFF
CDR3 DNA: TGTGCCAGCAGCCAAGAAGGTGCATGGGCCCCCGGCGACAATGAGCAGTTCTTC

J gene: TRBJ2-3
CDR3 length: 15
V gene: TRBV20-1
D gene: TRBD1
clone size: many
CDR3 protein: CSAKDRVISTDTQYF
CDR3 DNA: TGCAGTGCCAAGGACAGGGTTATCTCGACAGATACGCAGTATTTT

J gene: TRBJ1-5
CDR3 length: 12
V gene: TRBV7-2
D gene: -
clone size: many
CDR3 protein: CASTMGNQPQHF
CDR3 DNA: TGTGCCAGCACGATGGGCAATCAGCCCCAGCATTTT

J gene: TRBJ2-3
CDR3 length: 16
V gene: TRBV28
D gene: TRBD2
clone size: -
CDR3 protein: CASSSGLSGRSDTQYF
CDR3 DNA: TGTGCCAGCAGCTCGGGACTATCGGGACGATCAGATACGCAGTATTTT

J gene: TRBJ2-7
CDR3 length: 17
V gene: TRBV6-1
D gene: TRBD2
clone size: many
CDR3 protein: CASSNRGSGADTYEQYF
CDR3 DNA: TGTGCCAGCAGTAACCGCGGTAGCGGGGCGGACACCTACGAGCAGTACTTC

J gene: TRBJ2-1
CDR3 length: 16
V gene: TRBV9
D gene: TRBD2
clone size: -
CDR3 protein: CASSVGTSGSVDEQFF
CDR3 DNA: TGTGCCAGCAGCGTAGGGACTAGCGGGAGTGTCGATGAGCAGTTCTTC

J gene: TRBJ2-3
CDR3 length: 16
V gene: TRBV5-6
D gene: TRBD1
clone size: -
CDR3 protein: CASSLADRGRGDTQYF
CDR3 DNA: TGTGCCAGCAGCCTAGCAGACAGGGGGCGAGGAGATACGCAGTATTTT

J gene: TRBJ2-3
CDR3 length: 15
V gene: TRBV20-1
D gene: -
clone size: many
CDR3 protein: CSAKKRAYVTDTQYF
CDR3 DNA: TGCAGTGCTAAGAAAAGGGCCTATGTCACAGATACGCAGTATTTT

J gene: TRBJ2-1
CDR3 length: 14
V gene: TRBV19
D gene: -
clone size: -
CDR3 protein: CASRGDIYGHEQFF
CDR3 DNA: TGTGCCAGTAGAGGTGACATTTACGGTCATGAGCAGTTCTTC

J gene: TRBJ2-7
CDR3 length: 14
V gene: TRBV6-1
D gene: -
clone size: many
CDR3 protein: CASSPGQGYDEQYF
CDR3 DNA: TGTGCCAGCTCACCCGGGCAGGGGTACGACGAGCAGTACTTC

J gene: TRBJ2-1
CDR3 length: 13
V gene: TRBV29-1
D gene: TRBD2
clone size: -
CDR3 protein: CSSPSGGYNEQFF
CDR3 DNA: TGCAGTTCCCCTAGCGGGGGGTACAATGAGCAGTTCTTC

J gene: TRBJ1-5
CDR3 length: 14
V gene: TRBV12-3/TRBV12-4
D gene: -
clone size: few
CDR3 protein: CASREGHQQGPQHF
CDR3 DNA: TGTGCCAGCAGAGAGGGACACCAACAGGGGCCCCAGCATTTT

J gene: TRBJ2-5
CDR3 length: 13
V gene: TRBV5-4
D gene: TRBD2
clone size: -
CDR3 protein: CASSSGGEETQYF
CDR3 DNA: TGTGCCAGCAGCTCGGGGGGAGAAGAGACCCAGTACTTC

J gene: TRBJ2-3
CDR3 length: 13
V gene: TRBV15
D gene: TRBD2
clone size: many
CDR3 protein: CAIRTSATDTQYF
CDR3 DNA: TGTGCCATCCGGACTAGCGCTACAGATACGCAGTATTTT

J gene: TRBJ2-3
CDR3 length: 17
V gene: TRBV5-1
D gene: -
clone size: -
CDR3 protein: CASTPGMASETTDTQYF
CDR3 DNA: TGCGCCAGCACCCCGGGGATGGCTAGCGAGACCACAGATACGCAGTATTTT

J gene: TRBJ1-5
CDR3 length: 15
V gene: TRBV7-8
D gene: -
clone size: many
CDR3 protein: CASSPIGGINQPQHF
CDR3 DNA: TGTGCCAGCAGCCCGATAGGGGGGATCAATCAGCCCCAGCATTTT

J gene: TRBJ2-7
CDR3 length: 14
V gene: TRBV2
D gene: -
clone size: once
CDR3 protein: CASISARALYEQYF
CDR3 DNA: TGTGCCAGCATCAGCGCGAGGGCGCTCTACGAGCAGTACTTC

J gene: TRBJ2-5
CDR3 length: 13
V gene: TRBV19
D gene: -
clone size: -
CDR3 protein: CASSFLAQETQYF
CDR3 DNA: TGTGCCAGTAGTTTCCTAGCGCAAGAGACCCAGTACTTC

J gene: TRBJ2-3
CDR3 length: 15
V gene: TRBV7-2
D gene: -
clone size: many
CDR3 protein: CASSLELGGTDTQYF
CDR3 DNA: TGTGCCAGCAGCTTAGAGCTAGGGGGCACAGATACGCAGTATTTT

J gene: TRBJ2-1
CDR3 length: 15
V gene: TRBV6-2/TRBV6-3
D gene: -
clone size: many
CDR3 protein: CASSYRTKAYNEQFF
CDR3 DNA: TGTGCCAGCAGTTACAGGACCAAAGCGTACAATGAGCAGTTCTTC

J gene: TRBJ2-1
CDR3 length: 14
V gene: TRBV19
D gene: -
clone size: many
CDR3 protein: CASSIPGLADEQFF
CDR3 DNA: TGTGCCAGTAGTATCCCCGGGCTAGCCGATGAGCAGTTCTTC

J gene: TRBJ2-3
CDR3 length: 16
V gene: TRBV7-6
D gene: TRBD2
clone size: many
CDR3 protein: CASSLVTAGVGDTQYF
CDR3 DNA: TGTGCCAGCAGCTTAGTCACAGCGGGAGTTGGAGATACGCAGTATTTT

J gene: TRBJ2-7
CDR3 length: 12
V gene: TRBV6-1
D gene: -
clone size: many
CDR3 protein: CASARGFYEQYF
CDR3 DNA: TGTGCCAGCGCTAGAGGGTTCTACGAGCAGTACTTC

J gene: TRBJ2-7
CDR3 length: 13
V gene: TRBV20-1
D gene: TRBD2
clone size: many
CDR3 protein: CSARISGRYEQYF
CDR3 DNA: TGCAGTGCTAGAATTAGCGGGAGGTACGAGCAGTACTTC

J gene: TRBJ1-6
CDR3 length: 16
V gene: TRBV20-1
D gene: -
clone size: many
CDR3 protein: CSARDQGPVTESPLHF
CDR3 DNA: TGCAGTGCTAGAGATCAGGGGCCCGTTACAGAATCACCCCTCCACTTT

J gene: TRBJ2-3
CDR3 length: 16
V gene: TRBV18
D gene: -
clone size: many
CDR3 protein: CASSPEGGSSTDTQYF
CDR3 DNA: TGTGCCAGCTCACCGGAAGGGGGTTCTAGCACAGATACGCAGTATTTT

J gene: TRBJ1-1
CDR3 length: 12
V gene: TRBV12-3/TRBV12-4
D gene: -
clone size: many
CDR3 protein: CASSSGRSEAFF
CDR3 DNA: TGTGCCAGCAGTTCCGGACGGAGTGAAGCTTTCTTT

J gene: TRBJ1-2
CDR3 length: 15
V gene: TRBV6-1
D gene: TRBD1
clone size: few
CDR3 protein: CASSHSPGGDYGYTF
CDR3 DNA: TGTGCCAGCAGTCATAGCCCAGGGGGCGACTATGGCTACACCTTC